The T cell receptor (beta chain) under discussion was sequenced for a study of cytomegalovirus exposure and HLA in healthy donors. Notes on the study in general: Analysis was carried out at a later point, and it linked a missense DCLRE1C variant to TCR beta V- and J-gene trimming. Researchers counted 164 TCR beta chains as cytomegalovirus-associated.

The study ran its PCR with 60 Vbeta and 13 Jbeta primers. Measured with immunoSEQ multiplex PCR; TCRdb has only the in-frame clones, and not every one. This sample has around 150,000 clones; roughly 65% occur once, and the top ten carry 4% to 5%. Germline CDR1 PRHDT, CDR2 FYEKMQ (reference sequence). Trimming removed 0 bases from V and 0 bases from J, with 14 bases in between. The CDR3 is 17 residues long. This clone was found a few times. Its antigen remains unknown. The chain employs TRBV13 and TRBJ1-1, with D possibly TRBD1 on 5 matching bases. Input material: PBMCs. This TCR was sampled from a man younger than 35 in good health and CMV-seropositive. The CDR3 sequence: CASSLGLGRALNTEAFF. CDR3 nucleotides: TGTGCCAGCAGCTTAGGGTTGGGCAGGGCGTTGAACACTGAAGCTTTCTTT.